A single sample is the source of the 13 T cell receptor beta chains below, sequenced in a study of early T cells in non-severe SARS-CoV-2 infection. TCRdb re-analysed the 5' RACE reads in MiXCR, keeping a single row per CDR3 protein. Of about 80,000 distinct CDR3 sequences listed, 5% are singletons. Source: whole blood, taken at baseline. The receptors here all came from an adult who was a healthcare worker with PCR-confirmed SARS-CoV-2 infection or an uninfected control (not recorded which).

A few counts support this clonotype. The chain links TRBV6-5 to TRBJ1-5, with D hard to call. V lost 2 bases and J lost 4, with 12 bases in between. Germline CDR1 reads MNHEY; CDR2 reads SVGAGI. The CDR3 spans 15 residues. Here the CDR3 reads CASSYGAGNNQPQHF. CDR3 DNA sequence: TGTGCCAGCAGTTACGGCGCAGGCAATAATCAGCCCCAGCATTTT.

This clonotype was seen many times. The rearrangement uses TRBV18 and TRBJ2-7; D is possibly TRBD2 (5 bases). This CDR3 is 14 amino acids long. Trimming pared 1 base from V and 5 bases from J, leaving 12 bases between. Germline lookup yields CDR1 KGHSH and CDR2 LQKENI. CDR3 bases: TGTGCCAGCTCACCACTCGGGGTTCTGGACGAGCAGTACTTC. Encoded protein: CASSPLGVLDEQYF.

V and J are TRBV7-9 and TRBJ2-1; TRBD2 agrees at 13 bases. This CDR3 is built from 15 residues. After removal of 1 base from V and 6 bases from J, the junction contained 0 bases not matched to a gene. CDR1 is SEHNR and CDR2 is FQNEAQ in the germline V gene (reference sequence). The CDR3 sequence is CASSLGTSGSNEQFF. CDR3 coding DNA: TGTGCCAGCAGCTTAGGGACTAGCGGGAGCAATGAGCAGTTCTTC. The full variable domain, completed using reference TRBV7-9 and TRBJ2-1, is DTGVSQNPRHKITKRGQNVTFRCDPISEHNRLYWYRQTLGQGPEFLTYFQNEAQLEKSRLLSDRFSAERPKGSFSTLEIQRTEQGDSAMYLCASSLGTSGSNEQFFGPGTRLTVL.

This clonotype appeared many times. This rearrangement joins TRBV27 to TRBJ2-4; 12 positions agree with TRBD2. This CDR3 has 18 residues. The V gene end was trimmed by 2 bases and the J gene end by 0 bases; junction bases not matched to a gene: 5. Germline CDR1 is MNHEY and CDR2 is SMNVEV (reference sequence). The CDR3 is CASSLLAGGPRAKNIQYF. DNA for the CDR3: TGTGCCAGCAGTTTACTAGCGGGAGGGCCAAGAGCCAAAAACATTCAGTACTTC.

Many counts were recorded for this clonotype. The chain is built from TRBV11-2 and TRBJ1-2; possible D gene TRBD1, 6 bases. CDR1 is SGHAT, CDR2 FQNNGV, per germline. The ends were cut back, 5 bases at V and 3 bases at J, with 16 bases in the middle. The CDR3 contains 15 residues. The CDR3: CASSPNLGADYGYTF. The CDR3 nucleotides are TGTGCCAGCAGCCCGAACCTGGGGGCGGACTATGGCTACACCTTC.

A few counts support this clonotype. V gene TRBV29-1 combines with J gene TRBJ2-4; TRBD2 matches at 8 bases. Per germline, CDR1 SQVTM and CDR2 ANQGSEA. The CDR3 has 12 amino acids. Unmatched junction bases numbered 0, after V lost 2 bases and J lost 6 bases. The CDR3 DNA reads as TGCAGCGTTGAACTAGCGGGAAACATTCAGTACTTC. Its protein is CSVELAGNIQYF.

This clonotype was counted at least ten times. CDR3 sequence reads: CSAGNPGLADLSSYNEQFF. Here the CDR3 DNA reads TGCAGTGCAGGGAATCCGGGACTAGCGGACCTGAGCTCCTACAATGAGCAGTTCTTC. V is TRBV20-1 and J is TRBJ2-1; 11 bases are a match to TRBD2. J lost 0 bases, V lost 6 bases, and 16 bases had no gene match. Germline V lookup: CDR1 DFQATT, CDR2 SNEGSKA (reference sequence). CDR3 length: 19 amino acids.

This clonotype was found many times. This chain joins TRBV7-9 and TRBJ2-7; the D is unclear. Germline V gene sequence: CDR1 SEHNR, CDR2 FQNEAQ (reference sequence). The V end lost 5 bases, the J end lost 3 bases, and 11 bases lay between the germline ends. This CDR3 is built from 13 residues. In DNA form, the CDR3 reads TGTGCCAGCAGCCGGAGCGAGCACTACGAGCAGTACTTC. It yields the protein CASSRSEHYEQYF.

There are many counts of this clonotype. DNA for the CDR3: TGCGCCAGCAAAGCGGGAGAACCCTACAATGAGCAGTTCTTC. Its translation is CASKAGEPYNEQFF. J is TRBJ2-1 and V is TRBV5-1; 8 bases agree with TRBD2. In germline, CDR1 is SGHRS, CDR2 YFSETQ. V lost 6 bases, J lost 2 bases, and 4 bases stayed unmatched. The CDR3 has 14 residues.

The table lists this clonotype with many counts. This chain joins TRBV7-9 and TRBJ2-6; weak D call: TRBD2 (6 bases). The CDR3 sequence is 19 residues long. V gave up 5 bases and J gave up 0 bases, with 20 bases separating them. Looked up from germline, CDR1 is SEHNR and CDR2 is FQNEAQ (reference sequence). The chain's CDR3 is CASSRVLGREDSGANVLTF. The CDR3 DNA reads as TGTGCCAGCAGCCGGGTGCTAGGCAGGGAGGACTCTGGGGCCAACGTCCTGACTTTC. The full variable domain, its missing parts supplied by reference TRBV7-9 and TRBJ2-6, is DTGVSQNPRHKITKRGQNVTFRCDPISEHNRLYWYRQTLGQGPEFLTYFQNEAQLEKSRLLSDRFSAERPKGSFSTLEIQRTEQGDSAMYLCASSRVLGREDSGANVLTFGAGSRLTVL.

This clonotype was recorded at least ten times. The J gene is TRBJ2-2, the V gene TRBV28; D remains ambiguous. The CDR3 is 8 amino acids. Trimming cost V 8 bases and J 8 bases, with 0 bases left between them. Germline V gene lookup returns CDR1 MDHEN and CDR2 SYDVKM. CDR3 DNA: TGTGCCAGCGGGGAGCTGTTTTTT. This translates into CASGELFF. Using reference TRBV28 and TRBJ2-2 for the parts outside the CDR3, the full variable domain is DVKVTQSSRYLVKRTGEKVFLECVQDMDHENMFWYRQDPGLGLRLIYFSYDVKMKEKGDIPEGYSVSREKKERFSLILESASTNQTSMYLCASGELFFGEGSRLTVL.

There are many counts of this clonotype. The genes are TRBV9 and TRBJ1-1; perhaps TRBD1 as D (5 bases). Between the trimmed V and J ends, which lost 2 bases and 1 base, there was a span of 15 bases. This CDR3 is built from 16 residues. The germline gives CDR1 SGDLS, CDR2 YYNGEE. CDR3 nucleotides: TGTGCCAGCAGCGTGGGGGGACGGAGGACGAACACTGAAGCTTTCTTT. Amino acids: CASSVGGRRTNTEAFF.

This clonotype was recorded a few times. The CDR3 DNA is TGTGCCAGCTCACCGCTTGGGACGACTGAAAAACTGTTTTTT. It specifies CASSPLGTTEKLFF. The chain carries TRBV18 and TRBJ1-4, with D possibly TRBD1 on 5 matching bases. This CDR3 has 14 residues. Trimming removed 3 bases from V and 7 bases from J, with 12 bases in between. The V gene's germline CDR1 is KGHSH and CDR2 LQKENI.